This TCR beta chain was sequenced in a study of T cell responses to AZD1222 COVID-19 vaccine. Study overall: Second doses at about 4 or about 12 weeks were pooled. The study, taken as a whole, reports: Spike-wide coverage was observed for vaccine-associated CD4 TCRs, with dominant responses at 160-218 and 743-854.

Germline V gene lookup returns CDR1 MNHEY and CDR2 SVGEGT. V dropped 6 bases and J dropped 2 bases, with 11 bases sitting between them. CDR3 length equals 14 residues. Measured with immunoSEQ multiplex PCR; TCRdb has only the in-frame clones, and not every one. The sample holds 90,000 to 150,000 clones, around nine tenths seen once. About this clone: The antigen is not known.

The chain has TRBV6-2 or TRBV6-3 and TRBJ1-5, with D hard to call. The sequenced sample was peripheral blood, obtained on day 0 of AZD1222 vaccination. The sequence was collected from an adult in good health. CDR3 DNA sequence: TGTGCCAGCAGCAGGCGGATGGGCAATCAGCCCCAGCATTTT. Protein product: CASSRRMGNQPQHF.